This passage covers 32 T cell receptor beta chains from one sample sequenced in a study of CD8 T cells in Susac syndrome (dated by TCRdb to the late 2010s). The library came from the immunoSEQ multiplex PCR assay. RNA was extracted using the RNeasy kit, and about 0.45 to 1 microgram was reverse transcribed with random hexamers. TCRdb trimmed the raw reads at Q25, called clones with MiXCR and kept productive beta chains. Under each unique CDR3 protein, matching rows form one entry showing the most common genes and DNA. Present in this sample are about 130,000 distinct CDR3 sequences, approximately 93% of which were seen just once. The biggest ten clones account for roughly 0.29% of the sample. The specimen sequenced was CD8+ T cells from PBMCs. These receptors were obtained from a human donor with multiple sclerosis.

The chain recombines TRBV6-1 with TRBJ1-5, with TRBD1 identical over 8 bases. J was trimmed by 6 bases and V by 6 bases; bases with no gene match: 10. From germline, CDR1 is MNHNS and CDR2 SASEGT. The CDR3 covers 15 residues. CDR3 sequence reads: CASREGRTGSQPQHF. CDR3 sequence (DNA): TGTGCCAGCAGGGAGGGGAGGACAGGGAGTCAGCCCCAGCATTTT.

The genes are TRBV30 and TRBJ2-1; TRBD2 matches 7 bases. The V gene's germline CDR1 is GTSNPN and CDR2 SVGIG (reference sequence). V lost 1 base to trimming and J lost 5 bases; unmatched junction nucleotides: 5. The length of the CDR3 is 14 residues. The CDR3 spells CAWSGASGDNEQFF. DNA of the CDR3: TGTGCCTGGAGTGGGGCTAGCGGCGACAATGAGCAGTTCTTC. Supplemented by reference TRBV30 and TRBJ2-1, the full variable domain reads SQTIHQWPATLVQPVGSPLSLECTVEGTSNPNLYWYRQAAGRGLQLLFYSVGIGQISSEVPQNLSASRPQDRQFILSSKKLLLSDSGFYLCAWSGASGDNEQFFGPGTRLTVL.

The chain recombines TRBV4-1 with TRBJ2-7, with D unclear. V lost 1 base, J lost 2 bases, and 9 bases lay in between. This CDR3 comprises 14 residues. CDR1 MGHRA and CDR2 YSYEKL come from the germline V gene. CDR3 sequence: CASSQGFGAYEQYF. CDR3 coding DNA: TGCGCCAGCAGCCAAGGATTTGGGGCCTACGAGCAGTACTTC.

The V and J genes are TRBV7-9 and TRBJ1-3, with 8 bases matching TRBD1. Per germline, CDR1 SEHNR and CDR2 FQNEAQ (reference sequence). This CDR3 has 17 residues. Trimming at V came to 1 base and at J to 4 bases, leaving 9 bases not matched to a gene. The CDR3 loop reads CASSLGPGGAPGNTIYF. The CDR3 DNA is TGTGCCAGCAGCTTAGGTCCAGGGGGCGCCCCGGGAAACACCATATATTTT.

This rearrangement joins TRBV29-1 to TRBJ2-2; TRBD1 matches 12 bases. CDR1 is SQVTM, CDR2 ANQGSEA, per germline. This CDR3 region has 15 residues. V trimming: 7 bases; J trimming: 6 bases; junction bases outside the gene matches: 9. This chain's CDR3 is CSAPGTGGASGELFF. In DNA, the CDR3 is TGCAGCGCCCCCGGGACAGGGGGCGCTTCCGGGGAGCTGTTTTTT.

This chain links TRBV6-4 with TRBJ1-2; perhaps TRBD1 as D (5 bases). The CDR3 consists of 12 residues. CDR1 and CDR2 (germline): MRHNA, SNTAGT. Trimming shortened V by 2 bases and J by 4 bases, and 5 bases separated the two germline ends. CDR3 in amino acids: CASSDRGYGYTF. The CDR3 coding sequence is TGTGCCAGCAGTGACAGGGGCTATGGCTACACCTTC.

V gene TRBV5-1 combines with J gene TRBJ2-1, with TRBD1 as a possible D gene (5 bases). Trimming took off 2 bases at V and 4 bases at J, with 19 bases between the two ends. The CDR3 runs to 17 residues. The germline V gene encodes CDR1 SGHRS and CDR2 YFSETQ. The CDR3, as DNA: TGCGCCAGCAGCTTAGTTCTGCGACAGAGCAGATACAATGAGCAGTTCTTC. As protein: CASSLVLRQSRYNEQFF. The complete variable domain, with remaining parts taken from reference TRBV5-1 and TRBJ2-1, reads KAGVTQTPRYLIKTRGQQVTLSCSPISGHRSVSWYQQTPGQGLQFLFEYFSETQRNKGNFPGRFSGRQFSNSRSEMNVSTLELGDSALYLCASSLVLRQSRYNEQFFGPGTRLTVL.

This CDR3 is CASSGMGRNYNEQFF. The CDR3 nucleotides are TGTGCCAGTAGTGGGATGGGGCGCAACTACAATGAGCAGTTCTTC. The chain uses TRBV19 and TRBJ2-1; TRBD1 is a possible D gene (5 bases). The CDR3 is 15 residues long. V was pared by 5 bases and J by 3 bases, with 14 bases between. Germline loops: CDR1 LNHDA, CDR2 SQIVND (reference sequence). The complete variable domain, with remaining parts taken from reference TRBV19 and TRBJ2-1, reads DGGITQSPKYLFRKEGQNVTLSCEQNLNHDAMYWYRQDPGQGLRLIYYSQIVNDFQKGDIAEGYSVSREKKESFPLTVTSAQKNPTAFYLCASSGMGRNYNEQFFGPGTRLTVL.

CDR3 sequence reads: CASSQALSVRGTDTQYF. The CDR3 DNA sequence: TGCGCCAGCAGCCAAGCCCTGTCGGTGCGGGGCACAGATACGCAGTATTTT. The chain links TRBV4-1 to TRBJ2-3; D is possibly TRBD2 (5 bases). This CDR3 region has 17 residues. V dropped 1 base and J dropped 1 base, with 15 bases sitting between them. Germline V gives CDR1 MGHRA, CDR2 YSYEKL.

The CDR3 reads CASSLSLNAGAYEQYF. CDR3 sequence (DNA): TGTGCCAGCAGTTTATCACTGAATGCAGGGGCCTACGAGCAGTACTTC. The rearrangement joins TRBV27 to TRBJ2-7; the D gene is possibly TRBD1 (6 bases). The CDR3 is made up of 16 amino acids. V was trimmed by 0 bases and J by 2 bases, leaving 14 bases between them. From germline, CDR1 is MNHEY and CDR2 SMNVEV (reference sequence).

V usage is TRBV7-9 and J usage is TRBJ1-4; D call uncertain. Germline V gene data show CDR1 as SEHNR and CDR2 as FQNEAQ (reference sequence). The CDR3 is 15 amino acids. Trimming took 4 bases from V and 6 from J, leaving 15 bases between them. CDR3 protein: CASSSTWVADEKLFF. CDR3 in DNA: TGTGCCAGCAGCTCTACCTGGGTCGCGGATGAAAAACTGTTTTTT.

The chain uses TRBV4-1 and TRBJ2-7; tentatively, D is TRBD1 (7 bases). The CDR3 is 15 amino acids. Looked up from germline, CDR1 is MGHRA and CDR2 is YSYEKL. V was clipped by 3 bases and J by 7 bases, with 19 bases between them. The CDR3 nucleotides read TGCGCCAGCAGCCAGGGGGGACAGTCGGCGAGGGAGCAGTACTTC. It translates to CASSQGGQSAREQYF.

CDR3 sequence (DNA): TGCAGCGTCATCGTGGGTGAGCAGTTCTTC. Its translation: CSVIVGEQFF. The gene calls are TRBV29-1 and TRBJ2-1; D uncertain. Trimming removed 6 bases at V and 9 bases at J, with 9 bases between. CDR3 length: 10 amino acids. Per the germline V gene, CDR1 is SQVTM and CDR2 is ANQGSEA.

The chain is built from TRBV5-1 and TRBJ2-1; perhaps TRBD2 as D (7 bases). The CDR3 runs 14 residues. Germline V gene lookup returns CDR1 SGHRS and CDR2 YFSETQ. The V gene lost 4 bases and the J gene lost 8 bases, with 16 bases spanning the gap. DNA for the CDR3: TGCGCCAGCAGCGGCTGGGGGGCGGGGGATGAGCAGTTCTTC. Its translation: CASSGWGAGDEQFF. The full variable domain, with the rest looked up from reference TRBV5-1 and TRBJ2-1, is KAGVTQTPRYLIKTRGQQVTLSCSPISGHRSVSWYQQTPGQGLQFLFEYFSETQRNKGNFPGRFSGRQFSNSRSEMNVSTLELGDSALYLCASSGWGAGDEQFFGPGTRLTVL.

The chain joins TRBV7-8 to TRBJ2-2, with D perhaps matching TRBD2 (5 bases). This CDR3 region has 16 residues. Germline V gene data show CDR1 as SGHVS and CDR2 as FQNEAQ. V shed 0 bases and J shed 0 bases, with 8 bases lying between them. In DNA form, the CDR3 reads TGTGCCAGCAGCTTAGCGGTACTAGCGAACACCGGGGAGCTGTTTTTT. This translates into CASSLAVLANTGELFF. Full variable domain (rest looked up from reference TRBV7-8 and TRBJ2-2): GAGVSQSPRYKVAKRGQDVALRCDPISGHVSLFWYQQALGQGPEFLTYFQNEAQLDKSGLPSDRFFAERPEGSVSTLKIQRTQQEDSAVYLCASSLAVLANTGELFFGEGSRLTVL.

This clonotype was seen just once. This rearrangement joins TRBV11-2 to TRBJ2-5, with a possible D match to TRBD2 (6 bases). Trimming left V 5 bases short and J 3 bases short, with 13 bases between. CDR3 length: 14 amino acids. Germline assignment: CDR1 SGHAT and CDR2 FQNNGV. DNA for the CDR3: TGTGCCAGCAGCCCACCCGGGACTGAAGAGACCCAGTACTTC. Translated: CASSPPGTEETQYF. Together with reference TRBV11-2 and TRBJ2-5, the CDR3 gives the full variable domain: EAGVAQSPRYKIIEKRQSVAFWCNPISGHATLYWYQQILGQGPKLLIQFQNNGVVDDSQLPKDRFSAERLKGVDSTLKIQPAKLEDSAVYLCASSPPGTEETQYFGPGTRLLVL.

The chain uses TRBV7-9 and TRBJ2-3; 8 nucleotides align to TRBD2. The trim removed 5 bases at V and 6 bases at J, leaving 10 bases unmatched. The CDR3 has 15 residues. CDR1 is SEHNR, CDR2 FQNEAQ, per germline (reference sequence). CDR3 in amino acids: CASSRARGGEDTQYF. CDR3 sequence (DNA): TGTGCCAGCAGCAGAGCTCGGGGGGGCGAGGATACGCAGTATTTT.

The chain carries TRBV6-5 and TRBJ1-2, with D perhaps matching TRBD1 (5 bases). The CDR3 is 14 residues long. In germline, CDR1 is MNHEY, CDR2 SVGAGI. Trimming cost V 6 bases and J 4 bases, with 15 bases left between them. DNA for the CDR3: TGTGCCAGCAGACGTCCGGGACGGGTCTATGGCTACACCTTC. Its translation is CASRRPGRVYGYTF.

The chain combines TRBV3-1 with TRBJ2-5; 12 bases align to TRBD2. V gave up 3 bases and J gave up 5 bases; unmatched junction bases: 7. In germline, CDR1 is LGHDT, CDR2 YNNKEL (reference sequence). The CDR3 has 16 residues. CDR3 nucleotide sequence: TGTGCCAGCAGCCACCGACTAGCGGGAGTGGGTGAGACCCAGTACTTC. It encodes CASSHRLAGVGETQYF.

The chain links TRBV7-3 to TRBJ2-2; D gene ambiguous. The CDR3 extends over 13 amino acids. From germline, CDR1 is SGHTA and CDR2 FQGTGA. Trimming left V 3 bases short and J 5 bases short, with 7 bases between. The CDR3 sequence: CASSFGPTGELFF. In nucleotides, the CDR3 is TGTGCCAGCAGCTTTGGCCCTACCGGGGAGCTGTTTTTT.

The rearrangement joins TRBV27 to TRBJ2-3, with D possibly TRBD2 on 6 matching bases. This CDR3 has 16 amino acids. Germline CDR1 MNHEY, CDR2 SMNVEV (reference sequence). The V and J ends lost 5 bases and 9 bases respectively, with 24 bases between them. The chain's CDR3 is CASSPETSRERGTQYF. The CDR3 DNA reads TGTGCCAGCAGTCCCGAGACTAGTAGGGAACGCGGGACGCAGTATTTT.

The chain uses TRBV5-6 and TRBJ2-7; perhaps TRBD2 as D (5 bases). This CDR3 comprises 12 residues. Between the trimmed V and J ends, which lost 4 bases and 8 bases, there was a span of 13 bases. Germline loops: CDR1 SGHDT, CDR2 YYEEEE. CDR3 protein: CASSPRTDKQYF. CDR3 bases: TGTGCCAGCAGCCCTAGGACTGACAAGCAGTACTTC.

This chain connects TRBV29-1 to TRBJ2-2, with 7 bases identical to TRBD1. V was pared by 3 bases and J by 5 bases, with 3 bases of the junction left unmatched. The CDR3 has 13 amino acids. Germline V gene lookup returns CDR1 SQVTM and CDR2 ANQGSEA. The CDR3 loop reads CSVERGRTGELFF. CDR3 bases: TGCAGCGTTGAGAGGGGGCGGACCGGGGAGCTGTTTTTT.

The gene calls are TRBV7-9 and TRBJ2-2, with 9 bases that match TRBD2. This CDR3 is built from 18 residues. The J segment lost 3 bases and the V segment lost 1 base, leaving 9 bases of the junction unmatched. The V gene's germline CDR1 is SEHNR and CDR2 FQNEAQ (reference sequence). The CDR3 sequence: CASSLVLGLALYTGELFF. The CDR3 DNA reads TGTGCCAGCAGCTTAGTCCTGGGACTAGCCTTGTACACCGGGGAGCTGTTTTTT.

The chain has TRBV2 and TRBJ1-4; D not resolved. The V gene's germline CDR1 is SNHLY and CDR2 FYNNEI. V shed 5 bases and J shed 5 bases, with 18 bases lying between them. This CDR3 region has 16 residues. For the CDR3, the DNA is TGTGCCAGCAGTCCCAAGGTGGGCACCAGAAATGAAAAACTGTTTTTT. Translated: CASSPKVGTRNEKLFF.

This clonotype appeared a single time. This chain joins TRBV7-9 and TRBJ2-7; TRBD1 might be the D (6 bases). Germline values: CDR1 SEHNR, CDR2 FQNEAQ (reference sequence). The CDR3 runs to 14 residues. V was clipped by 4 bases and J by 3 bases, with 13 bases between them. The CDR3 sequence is CASSSQGMGYEQYF. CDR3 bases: TGTGCCAGCAGCTCACAGGGTATGGGCTACGAGCAGTACTTC.

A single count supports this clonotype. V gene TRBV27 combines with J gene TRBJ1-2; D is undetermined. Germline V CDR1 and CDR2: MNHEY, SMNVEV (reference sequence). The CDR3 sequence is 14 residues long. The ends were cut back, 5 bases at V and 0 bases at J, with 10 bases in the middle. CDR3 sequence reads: CASSPTDPNYGYTF. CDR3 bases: TGTGCCAGCAGTCCCACAGACCCTAACTATGGCTACACCTTC.

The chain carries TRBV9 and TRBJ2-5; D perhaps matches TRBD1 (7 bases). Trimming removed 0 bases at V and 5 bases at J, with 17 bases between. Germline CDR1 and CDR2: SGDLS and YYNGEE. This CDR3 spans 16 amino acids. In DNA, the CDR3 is TGTGCCAGCAGCGTAGCTGGAGGGGGCGCAGGTGAGACCCAGTACTTC. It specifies CASSVAGGGAGETQYF.

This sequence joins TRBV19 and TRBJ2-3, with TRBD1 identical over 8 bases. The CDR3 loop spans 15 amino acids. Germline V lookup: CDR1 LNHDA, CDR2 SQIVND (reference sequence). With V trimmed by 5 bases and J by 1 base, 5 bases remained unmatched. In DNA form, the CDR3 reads TGTGCCAGTAGTTCCGGGACAGGAGGCACAGATACGCAGTATTTT. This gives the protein CASSSGTGGTDTQYF.

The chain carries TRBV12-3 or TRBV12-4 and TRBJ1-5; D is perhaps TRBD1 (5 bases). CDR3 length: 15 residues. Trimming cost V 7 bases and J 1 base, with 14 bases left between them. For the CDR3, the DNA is TGTGCCAGCACCAACCGGGACTCCAGCAATCAGCCCCAGCATTTT. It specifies CASTNRDSSNQPQHF.

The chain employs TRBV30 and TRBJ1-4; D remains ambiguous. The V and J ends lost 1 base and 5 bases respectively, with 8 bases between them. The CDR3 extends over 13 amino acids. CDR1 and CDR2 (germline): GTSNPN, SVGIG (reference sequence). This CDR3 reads CAWSAAGNEKLFF. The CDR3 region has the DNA TGTGCCTGGAGTGCGGCGGGCAATGAAAAACTGTTTTTT.

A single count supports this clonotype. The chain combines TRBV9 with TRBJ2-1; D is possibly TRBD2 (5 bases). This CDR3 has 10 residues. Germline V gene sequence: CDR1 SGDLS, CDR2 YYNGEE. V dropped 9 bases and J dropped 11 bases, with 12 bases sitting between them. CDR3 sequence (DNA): TGTGCCACGCAACCGGGAAAGCAGTTCTTC. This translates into CATQPGKQFF.